The present T cell receptor beta chain was sequenced within a study of glioma-infiltrating T cells (dated by TCRdb to the mid-2010s). Context from the whole study: Low-grade gliomas were represented by WHO grade II oligodendrogliomas or astrocytomas, and glioblastomas were represented by WHO grade IV tumors that were sampled at initial rather than recurrent diagnosis. Before surgery, glioma patients were given dexamethasone for six or fewer days. Sequencing coverage of about 4.5- to 11-fold of about a million peripheral T cells was targeted for blood libraries. Sequencing of TCR alpha- and beta-chain repertoires was performed on glioma tissue, on non-neoplastic brain tissue, and on matched peripheral blood mononuclear cells. To measure divergence between tissue and blood T-cell populations, each tissue-infiltrating repertoire was compared with the peripheral blood repertoire of the same patient. Three low-grade glioma patients, several primary glioblastoma patients, and three non-glioma patients who contributed non-neoplastic brain tissue made up the paired cohort.

General study outcomes and caveats: Very few CDR3 sequences were shared between tissue and blood, attributed to high CDR3 diversity and limited sampling. Group comparisons rested on small numbers: three non-neoplastic, three low-grade glioma and several glioblastoma patients. VJ-independent divergence between tissue and blood was lower than expected in non-neoplastic patients but higher than expected in all gliomas, particularly low-grade gliomas. Patients with low tissue-blood divergence were marked by a signature set of shared blood CDR3 motifs, and that set was depleted in highly divergent patients.

Immediately after resection, surgical brain or tumor specimens were cryofrozen in liquid nitrogen, and peripheral blood cells were collected at the same time. There are 14 amino acids in the CDR3, from cysteine to phenylalanine inclusive. Only the CDR3 portion is preserved as DNA: 42 bases, with reading frame beginning at the first base. CDR1 is given as DFQATT and CDR2 as SNEGSKA, both from the germline V gene (reference sequence). TCR alpha and beta CDR3 regions were amplified with the iRepertoire nested amplicon-rescue multiplex PCR (arm-PCR) platform from RNA. One-step reverse transcription and amplification used about 95-400 ng of tissue mRNA or PBMC total RNA as input. After bead purification, a secondary multiplex PCR added Illumina adapters, and libraries were gel-purified between 200 and 400 bp. Libraries carried internal 6-nucleotide barcodes used for demultiplexing. Sequencing of the libraries was done on an Illumina MiSeq using 2x220 or 2x250 nucleotide paired-end reads. On the authors' methods: Paired reads were merged using FLASH 1.2.11 and aligned with BWA-MEM to the GRCh37 human genome, and TRA and TRB reads were then extracted. V and J assignment used an IMGT-derived reference of cassette sequences and CDR3 motifs that included pseudogenes. Reads were translated in three frames, and productive CDR3s were defined as those with a C...FGXG motif and no stop codons. Clonotypes were defined as unique combinations of V-J cassette pair and CDR3 amino acid sequence. Reads were filtered by Hamming distance, thresholded by each sample's sequence error rate in mapped regions. TCRdb cleaned the public reads at Q25 with fastp, built clones with MiXCR and kept in-frame beta chains. Entries are consolidated by CDR3 protein sequence, retaining the most common genes and DNA. TCRdb's processing, not the authors', yielded these V and J calls. This sample lists fewer than 500,000 distinct CDR3 sequences; roughly 41% were detected once. Of the sample, around 12% falls within the top ten clones.

A note on this clonotype: Its target antigen remains unknown. A much larger clone is a single base away; this may be a read error.

Material: glioma tissue, nonneoplastic brain tissue, or PBMCs (not recorded which). This clonotype was sampled from a human donor with low-grade glioma or glioblastoma, undergoing nonglioma brain surgery, or in good health (not recorded which). Rearrangement joined TRBV20-1 to TRBJ1-1, and perhaps TRBD1 as D gene, on 6 matching bases. The DNA is as follows: TGCAGTGCTAGAGAGGGGGGGCCGAACACTGAAGCTCTCTTT. This codes for CSAREGGPNTEALF.